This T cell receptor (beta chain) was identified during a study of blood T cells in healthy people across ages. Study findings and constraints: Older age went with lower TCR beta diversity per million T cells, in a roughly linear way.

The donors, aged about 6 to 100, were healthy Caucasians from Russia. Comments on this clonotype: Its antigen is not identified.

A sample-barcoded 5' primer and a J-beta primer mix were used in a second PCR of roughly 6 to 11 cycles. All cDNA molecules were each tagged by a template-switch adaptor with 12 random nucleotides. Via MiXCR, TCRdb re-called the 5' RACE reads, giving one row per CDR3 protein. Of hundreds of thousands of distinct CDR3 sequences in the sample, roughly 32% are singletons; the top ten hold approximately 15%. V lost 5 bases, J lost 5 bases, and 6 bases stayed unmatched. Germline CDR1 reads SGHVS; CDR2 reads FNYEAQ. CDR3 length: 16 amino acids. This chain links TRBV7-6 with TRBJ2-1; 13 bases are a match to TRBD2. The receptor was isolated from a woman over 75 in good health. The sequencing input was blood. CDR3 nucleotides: TGTGCCAGCAGCGGAGGACTAGCGGGGGCCGACAATGAGCAGTTCTTC. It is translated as CASSGGLAGADNEQFF.